A single sample gave rise to the 7 T cell receptor beta chains below, sequenced in a study of blood T cell repertoires in COVID-19. Using immunoSEQ multiplex PCR, the repertoire was profiled, and TCRdb retains in-frame clones only, with some absent. The sample consists of some 86,000 clones, under 90% of them appearing once. The sample consisted of peripheral blood. The receptors were gathered from a woman in her sixties or seventies with acute or convalescent COVID-19.

The chain uses TRBV11-2 and TRBJ1-4; 11 positions match TRBD1. Germline V gene data show CDR1 as SGHAT and CDR2 as FQNNGV. The V gene end was trimmed by 1 base and the J gene end by 1 base; junction bases not matched to a gene: 8. This CDR3 has 19 amino acids. CDR3 bases: TGTGCCAGCAGCTTAGGGGACAGGGGGTTGGGCGAAACTAATGAAAAACTGTTTTTT. Amino acid sequence: CASSLGDRGLGETNEKLFF.

In its sample, this clone was seen a few times. The CDR3: CAIQGAWGNQPQHF. The CDR3 nucleotides are TGTGCCATCCAGGGGGCATGGGGCAATCAGCCCCAGCATTTT. This chain joins TRBV28 and TRBJ1-5; 8 positions match TRBD1. The CDR3 is 14 amino acids. V lost 10 bases, J lost 2 bases, and 7 bases stayed unmatched. CDR1 MDHEN and CDR2 SYDVKM come from the germline V gene.

The chain recombines TRBV4-1 with TRBJ2-5; D is ambiguous. Per the germline V gene, CDR1 is MGHRA and CDR2 is YSYEKL. The ends were cut back, 1 base at V and 3 bases at J, with 3 bases in the middle. CDR3 size: 12 residues. This chain's CDR3 is CASSQVEETQYF. The CDR3 region has the DNA TGCGCCAGCAGCCAAGTCGAAGAGACCCAGTACTTC.

The chain uses TRBV12-3 or TRBV12-4 and TRBJ1-4; D is possibly TRBD1 (6 bases). The CDR3 has 12 amino acids. The V and J ends lost 1 base and 14 bases respectively, with 11 bases between them. The chain's CDR3 is CASSLGRGNLFF. For the CDR3, the DNA is TGTGCCAGCAGTTTAGGAAGGGGGAACCTGTTTTTT.

The chain couples TRBV5-8 to TRBJ1-5, with 9 bases matching TRBD1. Per germline, CDR1 SGHTS and CDR2 YDEGEE. This CDR3 is built from 15 residues. Trimming took 0 bases from V and 6 from J; bases not matched to a gene: 4. The chain's CDR3 is CASSLGDRALQPQHF. In DNA, the CDR3 is TGTGCCAGCAGCTTGGGGGACAGGGCCCTTCAGCCCCAGCATTTT.

V gene TRBV6-5 combines with J gene TRBJ1-5, with D perhaps matching TRBD1 (6 bases). The germline V and J ends were trimmed by 6 bases and 2 bases, with 11 bases remaining between them. CDR3 length: 14 amino acids. Germline assignment: CDR1 MNHEY and CDR2 SVGAGI. Here the CDR3 DNA reads TGTGCCAGCAGGAACAGGGATGGCAATCAGCCCCAGCATTTT. It is translated as CASRNRDGNQPQHF.

The J gene is TRBJ1-1, the V gene TRBV28; D not certain. Germline V gene lookup returns CDR1 MDHEN and CDR2 SYDVKM. CDR3 length equals 14 residues. Trimming shortened V by 6 bases and J by 1 base, and 12 bases separated the two germline ends. The CDR3, as DNA: TGTGCCAGCAGCTCCCCGTCGCGGAACACTGAAGCTTTCTTT. This codes for CASSSPSRNTEAFF.